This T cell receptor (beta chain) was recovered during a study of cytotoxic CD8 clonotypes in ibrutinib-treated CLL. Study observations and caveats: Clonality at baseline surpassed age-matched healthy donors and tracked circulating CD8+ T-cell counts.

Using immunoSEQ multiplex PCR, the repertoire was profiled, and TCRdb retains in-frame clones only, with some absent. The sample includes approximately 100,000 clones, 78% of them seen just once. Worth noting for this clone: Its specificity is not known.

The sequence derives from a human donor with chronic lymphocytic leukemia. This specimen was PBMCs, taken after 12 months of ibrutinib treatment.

The CDR3 DNA reads TGTGCCAGTACCGAATCAGGGGGGAAGGAGAACACTGAAGCTTTCTTT. It specifies CASTESGGKENTEAFF. The rearrangement links TRBV19 to TRBJ1-1, with 7 bases matching TRBD1. J gave up 1 base and V 7 bases, and 12 bases lay outside the gene matches. The germline V gene encodes CDR1 LNHDA and CDR2 SQIVND (reference sequence). The CDR3 extends over 16 amino acids.